This section outlines one T cell receptor beta chain sequence together with its context. Its antigen is not identified. These data belong to a study of graft-versus-host responses after intestinal transplantation. As for the study in general: Once they had received anti-thymocyte globulin induction, all recipients took tacrolimus and steroids for approximately three years.

The CDR3 is made up of 14 amino acids. CDR1 is SGHTA and CDR2 is FQGNSA in the germline V gene. Trimming at V came to 5 bases and at J to 6 bases, leaving 10 bases not matched to a gene. The method was immunoSEQ multiplex PCR; TCRdb's version includes in-frame clones alone and lacks a portion of them. The profile shows tens of thousands of clones, roughly four fifths of them singletons. General study results and limits: Declines in HvG clones occurring early post-transplant were associated with peak circulating GvH clone levels.

Here the sequenced sample was PBMCs, taken roughly 34 months after transplant. V gene TRBV7-2 combines with J gene TRBJ2-7, with 7 bases lining up with TRBD2. The receptor was isolated from a human patient who received an intestinal transplant, so some T cells may come from the graft donor. The CDR3 DNA follows: TGTGCCAGCAGCCCACCAAGCGGGACCGGCGAGCAGTACTTC. Encoded protein: CASSPPSGTGEQYF. Based on the CDR3 plus reference TRBV7-2 and TRBJ2-7, the full variable domain is GAGVSQSPSNKVTEKGKDVELRCDPISGHTALYWYRQSLGQGLEFLIYFQGNSAPDKSGLPSDRFSAERTGGSVSTLTIQRTQQEDSAVYLCASSPPSGTGEQYFGPGTRLTVT.